These T cell receptor beta chains were read from a single sample in a study of Ad26.COV2.S vaccination and SARS-CoV-2 variants. Sequenced by immunoSEQ multiplex PCR; TCRdb stores in-frame clones only, minus some. This sample yields about 350,000 clones, of which 90% to 95% are seen a single time; about 3.8% belongs to the top ten. The sample was peripheral blood, taken after recovery from COVID-19. Receptors were obtained from a human donor who had recovered from COVID-19. Each CDR3 is given with its conserved first and last residue. D genes are given only for firm matches. Size values are once, few and many counts, or a class for expanded clones, and some rows have none.

CDR3aa: CASSESNLGFSEAFF
CDR3nt: TGCGCCAGCAGTGAGTCGAATCTGGGGTTTTCTGAAGCTTTCTTT
v_gene: TRBV10-1
j_gene: TRBJ1-1
d_gene: -
abundance: -

CDR3aa: CASSSTGIHTEAFF
CDR3nt: TGTGCCAGCAGTTCGACAGGGATCCACACTGAAGCTTTCTTT
v_gene: TRBV6-5
j_gene: TRBJ1-1
d_gene: TRBD1
abundance: -

CDR3aa: CASSLTGRGGGYTF
CDR3nt: TGTGCCAGCAGCTTAACAGGCAGGGGTGGAGGCTACACCTTC
v_gene: TRBV7-9
j_gene: TRBJ1-2
d_gene: -
abundance: few

CDR3aa: CAISEVAGGPYNEQFF
CDR3nt: TGTGCCATCAGTGAGGTAGCGGGGGGGCCCTACAATGAGCAGTTCTTC
v_gene: TRBV10-3
j_gene: TRBJ2-1
d_gene: TRBD2
abundance: -

CDR3aa: CASSLGQGAAGNTIYF
CDR3nt: TGTGCCAGCAGCTTAGGACAGGGGGCGGCTGGAAACACCATATATTTT
v_gene: TRBV7-9
j_gene: TRBJ1-3
d_gene: TRBD1
abundance: -

CDR3aa: CASSSPNRAGAGDTQYF
CDR3nt: TGTGCCAGCAGTTCCCCAAACCGAGCGGGGGCAGGGGATACGCAGTATTTT
v_gene: TRBV27
j_gene: TRBJ2-3
d_gene: TRBD2
abundance: -

CDR3aa: CATSEGTSGGAIRELFF
CDR3nt: TGTGCCACCAGTGAGGGGACTAGCGGGGGGGCCATCAGGGAGCTGTTTTTT
v_gene: TRBV24-1
j_gene: TRBJ2-2
d_gene: TRBD2
abundance: -

CDR3aa: CASRPTGSVYEQYF
CDR3nt: TGTGCCAGCAGGCCGACAGGGAGTGTTTACGAGCAGTACTTC
v_gene: TRBV27
j_gene: TRBJ2-7
d_gene: TRBD1
abundance: -

CDR3aa: CASSESGETQYF
CDR3nt: TGCGCCAGCAGTGAAAGCGGTGAGACCCAGTACTTC
v_gene: TRBV10-2
j_gene: TRBJ2-5
d_gene: -
abundance: -

CDR3aa: CASSVITSGAGEQYF
CDR3nt: TGTGCCAGCAGTGTGATCACTAGCGGGGCGGGGGAGCAGTACTTC
v_gene: TRBV27
j_gene: TRBJ2-7
d_gene: TRBD2
abundance: -

CDR3aa: CASSQPPGLGSDTQYF
CDR3nt: TGTGCCAGCAGCCAACCGCCGGGACTAGGTTCAGATACGCAGTATTTT
v_gene: TRBV6-2/TRBV6-3
j_gene: TRBJ2-3
d_gene: TRBD2
abundance: -

CDR3aa: CASSPGTGGYEQYF
CDR3nt: TGCGCCAGCAGCCCAGGGACAGGGGGATACGAGCAGTACTTC
v_gene: TRBV4-1
j_gene: TRBJ2-7
d_gene: TRBD1
abundance: -

CDR3aa: CASTPKPFGITEAFF
CDR3nt: TGTGCCAGCACCCCCAAGCCCTTTGGGATCACTGAAGCTTTCTTT
v_gene: TRBV6-5
j_gene: TRBJ1-1
d_gene: -
abundance: -

CDR3aa: CASGWQGQENTGELFF
CDR3nt: TGTGCTAGTGGTTGGCAGGGGCAGGAGAACACCGGGGAGCTGTTTTTT
v_gene: TRBV12-5
j_gene: TRBJ2-2
d_gene: -
abundance: -

CDR3aa: CASGLVHYGTRTGELFF
CDR3nt: TGTGCTAGTGGTTTGGTCCACTACGGGACAAGAACCGGGGAGCTGTTTTTT
v_gene: TRBV12-5
j_gene: TRBJ2-2
d_gene: -
abundance: few

CDR3aa: CASSALLNTGELFF
CDR3nt: TGTGCCAGCAGTGCACTACTTAACACCGGGGAGCTGTTTTTT
v_gene: TRBV25-1
j_gene: TRBJ2-2
d_gene: -
abundance: -

CDR3aa: CASSNTQGGNYEQYF
CDR3nt: TGTGCCAGCAGCAACACCCAGGGGGGGAACTACGAGCAGTACTTC
v_gene: TRBV3-1/TRBV3-2
j_gene: TRBJ2-7
d_gene: -
abundance: -

CDR3aa: CASGDGTSLFF
CDR3nt: TGTGCCAGCGGGGATGGGACTAGTCTGTTCTTC
v_gene: TRBV5-4
j_gene: TRBJ2-1
d_gene: TRBD2
abundance: -

CDR3aa: CASSLRPGNSPLHF
CDR3nt: TGTGCCAGCAGTTTAAGGCCTGGGAATTCACCCCTCCACTTT
v_gene: TRBV27
j_gene: TRBJ1-6
d_gene: -
abundance: -

CDR3aa: CAISGSLRTGADTEAFF
CDR3nt: TGTGCCATCAGTGGTTCTTTGCGGACAGGGGCGGACACTGAAGCTTTCTTT
v_gene: TRBV10-3
j_gene: TRBJ1-1
d_gene: TRBD1
abundance: once

CDR3aa: CASSQDDQGAVGTEAFF
CDR3nt: TGCGCCAGCAGCCAAGATGACCAGGGGGCGGTAGGCACTGAAGCTTTCTTT
v_gene: TRBV4-1
j_gene: TRBJ1-1
d_gene: TRBD1
abundance: -

CDR3aa: CASSQGDNQPQHF
CDR3nt: TGTGCCAGCAGCCAAGGAGACAATCAGCCCCAGCATTTT
v_gene: TRBV3-1/TRBV3-2
j_gene: TRBJ1-5
d_gene: -
abundance: few

CDR3aa: CSAPSTPTQYF
CDR3nt: TGCAGTGCTCCATCAACACCGACCCAGTACTTC
v_gene: TRBV20-1
j_gene: TRBJ2-5
d_gene: -
abundance: -

CDR3aa: CASSFAGGGRNEQFF
CDR3nt: TGTGCCAGCAGTTTTGCGGGGGGCGGTCGGAATGAGCAGTTCTTC
v_gene: TRBV6-6
j_gene: TRBJ2-1
d_gene: TRBD2
abundance: -

CDR3aa: CASIPVVGNAYEQYF
CDR3nt: TGCGCCAGCATACCGGTCGTCGGAAACGCCTACGAGCAGTACTTC
v_gene: TRBV10-2
j_gene: TRBJ2-7
d_gene: -
abundance: once

CDR3aa: CASSLGLGTPKETQYF
CDR3nt: TGTGCCAGCAGCCTGGGACTAGGAACCCCTAAAGAGACCCAGTACTTC
v_gene: TRBV3-1/TRBV3-2
j_gene: TRBJ2-5
d_gene: TRBD2
abundance: -

CDR3aa: CASSLRGLTGELFF
CDR3nt: TGTGCCAGCAGCTTAAGGGGGCTAACCGGGGAGCTGTTTTTT
v_gene: TRBV11-2
j_gene: TRBJ2-2
d_gene: TRBD1
abundance: -

CDR3aa: CASSATPGLGYGYTF
CDR3nt: TGTGCCAGCAGCGCGACCCCGGGCCTAGGCTATGGCTACACCTTC
v_gene: TRBV9
j_gene: TRBJ1-2
d_gene: -
abundance: -

CDR3aa: CASSQMETGELFF
CDR3nt: TGTGCCAGCAGTCAAATGGAAACCGGGGAGCTGTTTTTT
v_gene: TRBV12-3/TRBV12-4
j_gene: TRBJ2-2
d_gene: -
abundance: few

CDR3aa: CASSLGALVHEQFF
CDR3nt: TGTGCCAGCAGCTTGGGGGCCCTGGTCCATGAGCAGTTCTTC
v_gene: TRBV11-2
j_gene: TRBJ2-1
d_gene: -
abundance: -

CDR3aa: CASSFPTAEAFF
CDR3nt: TGTGCCAGCAGCTTTCCGACGGCTGAAGCTTTCTTT
v_gene: TRBV7-9
j_gene: TRBJ1-1
d_gene: -
abundance: -

CDR3aa: CASTRDRNRGQPQHF
CDR3nt: TGTGCCAGCACCAGGGACAGGAATCGTGGACAGCCCCAGCATTTT
v_gene: TRBV2
j_gene: TRBJ1-5
d_gene: TRBD1
abundance: -

CDR3aa: CASSPTGGYSTEAFF
CDR3nt: TGTGCCAGTAGTCCGACAGGAGGGTATAGCACTGAAGCTTTCTTT
v_gene: TRBV19
j_gene: TRBJ1-1
d_gene: -
abundance: -

CDR3aa: CASALDSGGNSNQPQHF
CDR3nt: TGTGCTAGTGCTTTGGATTCGGGGGGAAATAGCAATCAGCCCCAGCATTTT
v_gene: TRBV12-5
j_gene: TRBJ1-5
d_gene: -
abundance: -

CDR3aa: CASRAADGKEAFF
CDR3nt: TGTGCCAGCAGAGCCGCTGACGGGAAGGAAGCTTTCTTT
v_gene: TRBV6-5
j_gene: TRBJ1-1
d_gene: -
abundance: -

CDR3aa: CASSPRDTLTGELFF
CDR3nt: TGTGCCAGCTCACCGCGGGACACTTTGACCGGGGAGCTGTTTTTT
v_gene: TRBV18
j_gene: TRBJ2-2
d_gene: -
abundance: -

CDR3aa: CASSIGASSAQPQHF
CDR3nt: TGTGCCAGTAGTATAGGGGCTAGTTCGGCTCAGCCCCAGCATTTT
v_gene: TRBV19
j_gene: TRBJ1-5
d_gene: -
abundance: -

CDR3aa: CASSFWPRVADEQFF
CDR3nt: TGTGCCAGCAGCTTCTGGCCAAGGGTTGCGGATGAGCAGTTCTTC
v_gene: TRBV5-6
j_gene: TRBJ2-1
d_gene: -
abundance: -

CDR3aa: CASSLGTPGSPGNTIYF
CDR3nt: TGTGCCAGCAGCTTAGGGACACCAGGGTCACCTGGAAACACCATATATTTT
v_gene: TRBV7-2
j_gene: TRBJ1-3
d_gene: -
abundance: -

CDR3aa: CASSRTDYYGYTF
CDR3nt: TGCGCCAGCAGCCGGACCGACTACTATGGCTACACCTTC
v_gene: TRBV4-3
j_gene: TRBJ1-2
d_gene: -
abundance: -

CDR3aa: CASSVAELAGGRGTQYF
CDR3nt: TGTGCCAGCAGCGTAGCTGAGCTAGCGGGGGGGCGTGGGACCCAGTACTTC
v_gene: TRBV9
j_gene: TRBJ2-5
d_gene: TRBD2
abundance: -

CDR3aa: CASKVSYNSPLHF
CDR3nt: TGTGCCAGCAAGGTTTCCTATAATTCACCCCTCCACTTT
v_gene: TRBV2
j_gene: TRBJ1-6
d_gene: -
abundance: -

CDR3aa: CASSLAADTQYF
CDR3nt: TGTGCCAGCAGCTTAGCGGCAGATACGCAGTATTTT
v_gene: TRBV11-3
j_gene: TRBJ2-3
d_gene: -
abundance: -

CDR3aa: CASSLGAGGTDTQYF
CDR3nt: TGTGCCAGCAGCTTAGGGGCGGGGGGGACAGATACGCAGTATTTT
v_gene: TRBV11-2
j_gene: TRBJ2-3
d_gene: TRBD2
abundance: -

CDR3aa: CASRYRDLYTDTQYF
CDR3nt: TGTGCCAGCAGGTACCGGGACCTATACACAGATACGCAGTATTTT
v_gene: TRBV2
j_gene: TRBJ2-3
d_gene: -
abundance: -

CDR3aa: CATSGGTGNGYTF
CDR3nt: TGTGCCACCAGCGGAGGGACAGGGAATGGCTACACCTTC
v_gene: TRBV15
j_gene: TRBJ1-2
d_gene: TRBD1
abundance: -

CDR3aa: CASSLGTVGGYTF
CDR3nt: TGTGCCAGCAGTTTAGGGACAGTCGGTGGCTACACCTTC
v_gene: TRBV12-3/TRBV12-4
j_gene: TRBJ1-2
d_gene: -
abundance: -

CDR3aa: CASRQGSNTGELFF
CDR3nt: TGTGCCAGCAGACAGGGGTCGAACACCGGGGAGCTGTTTTTT
v_gene: TRBV6-5
j_gene: TRBJ2-2
d_gene: TRBD1
abundance: -

CDR3aa: CASSAPKAEAFF
CDR3nt: TGTGCCAGTAGTGCTCCGAAGGCTGAAGCTTTCTTT
v_gene: TRBV19
j_gene: TRBJ1-1
d_gene: -
abundance: -

CDR3aa: CASSLGLNTDTQYF
CDR3nt: TGTGCCAGCAGCTTAGGTTTGAACACAGATACGCAGTATTTT
v_gene: TRBV7-9
j_gene: TRBJ2-3
d_gene: -
abundance: -

CDR3aa: CASSRGGTEAFF
CDR3nt: TGTGCCAGCAGCCGAGGGGGCACTGAAGCTTTCTTT
v_gene: TRBV6-5
j_gene: TRBJ1-1
d_gene: -
abundance: -

CDR3aa: CSVDQGQGRYEQYF
CDR3nt: TGCAGCGTTGATCAGGGACAGGGCAGGTACGAGCAGTACTTC
v_gene: TRBV29-1
j_gene: TRBJ2-7
d_gene: TRBD1
abundance: once

CDR3aa: CASSERGHFNSPLHF
CDR3nt: TGTGCCAGCAGTGAAAGAGGCCACTTTAATTCACCCCTCCACTTT
v_gene: TRBV25-1
j_gene: TRBJ1-6
d_gene: -
abundance: -

CDR3aa: CASQFDRGQETQYF
CDR3nt: TGTGCCAGCCAATTTGATAGGGGTCAAGAGACCCAGTACTTC
v_gene: TRBV6-5
j_gene: TRBJ2-5
d_gene: -
abundance: -

CDR3aa: CASSYIAGTGGSPLHF
CDR3nt: TGTGCCAGCAGTTATATCGCCGGGACAGGGGGCTCACCCCTCCACTTT
v_gene: TRBV6-6
j_gene: TRBJ1-6
d_gene: TRBD1
abundance: -

CDR3aa: CASSIGNPGLAGPSTDTQYF
CDR3nt: TGTGCCAGTAGTATAGGAAACCCGGGACTAGCGGGGCCAAGCACAGATACGCAGTATTTT
v_gene: TRBV19
j_gene: TRBJ2-3
d_gene: TRBD2
abundance: -

CDR3aa: CASSGRGSQETQYF
CDR3nt: TGTGCCAGCAGCGGGCGGGGGAGCCAAGAGACCCAGTACTTC
v_gene: TRBV9
j_gene: TRBJ2-5
d_gene: TRBD2
abundance: -